This is a list of T cell receptor beta chains from one sample in a study of T cells in Graves' hyperthyroidism and ophthalmopathy. TCRdb re-called the multiplex PCR reads with MiXCR, one entry per CDR3 protein. The data hold a few hundred thousand distinct CDR3 sequences, with roughly 15% observed a single time. Sequencing used blood. These receptors all come from a woman aged 55-75 years with Graves' ophthalmopathy. Each CDR3 is given with its conserved first and last residue.

J gene,CDR3 length,V gene,CDR3 protein
TRBJ2-7,15,TRBV20-1,CSASHRGQGAYEQYF
TRBJ2-1,16,TRBV12-5,CASGPSGGASPNEQFF
TRBJ2-3,15,TRBV20-1,CSAYGLIASTDTQYF
TRBJ2-1,17,TRBV7-9,CASSLVGLQGRYNEQFF
TRBJ2-7,16,TRBV7-3,CASSLTRTASSYEQYF
TRBJ2-3,15,TRBV30,CAWSGTSGSSDTQYF
TRBJ2-7,12,TRBV29-1,CSVEIRGYGQYF
TRBJ2-3,14,TRBV5-1,CASAPVGPPDTQYF
TRBJ2-1,15,TRBV9,CASSDVLAGYNEQFF
TRBJ2-7,16,TRBV7-6,CASSLVLAGGPYEQYF
TRBJ2-7,14,TRBV6-5,CASSSEQTAYEQYF
TRBJ2-7,12,TRBV28,CASRLPGYEQYF
TRBJ1-4,13,TRBV2,CASSRGFNEKLFF
TRBJ2-2,12,TRBV29-1,CSVEGPTGELFF
TRBJ2-5,14,TRBV20-1,CSARNARDWQTQYF
TRBJ2-3,16,TRBV11-2,CASRPFWQMIADTQYF
TRBJ1-6,15,TRBV28,CASSLTGTGDSPLHF
TRBJ2-1,14,TRBV2,CASSFIGDYNEQFF
TRBJ2-1,16,TRBV20-1,CSARPRGPSSYNEQFF
TRBJ2-3,17,TRBV24-1,CATSDLGGGMGTDTQYF
TRBJ1-2,15,TRBV12-3/TRBV12-4,CASSPRLRANYGYTF
TRBJ2-7,16,TRBV5-1,CASSLFTGTIAYEQYF
TRBJ2-1,16,TRBV18,CASSPPRGQVVSEQFF
TRBJ2-7,16,TRBV12-3/TRBV12-4,CASTPGGGPSSYEQYF
TRBJ2-3,15,TRBV24-1,CATSEDLSPTDTQYF
TRBJ2-7,15,TRBV10-2,CASSDGTSGGYEQYF
TRBJ2-1,16,TRBV12-3/TRBV12-4,CASTPSRTPSLGEQFF
TRBJ1-2,14,TRBV28,CASSQDRGLYGYTF
TRBJ2-2,15,TRBV3-1,CASSRTGFGTGELFF
TRBJ2-1,13,TRBV7-9,CASSSSGWGEQFF
TRBJ1-2,13,TRBV9,CASSVGGNYGYTF
TRBJ2-7,15,TRBV28,CASTTSGTGIYEQYF
TRBJ1-5,14,TRBV5-4,CASSSDSNDQPQHF
TRBJ2-5,12,TRBV20-1,CSASDSQETQYF